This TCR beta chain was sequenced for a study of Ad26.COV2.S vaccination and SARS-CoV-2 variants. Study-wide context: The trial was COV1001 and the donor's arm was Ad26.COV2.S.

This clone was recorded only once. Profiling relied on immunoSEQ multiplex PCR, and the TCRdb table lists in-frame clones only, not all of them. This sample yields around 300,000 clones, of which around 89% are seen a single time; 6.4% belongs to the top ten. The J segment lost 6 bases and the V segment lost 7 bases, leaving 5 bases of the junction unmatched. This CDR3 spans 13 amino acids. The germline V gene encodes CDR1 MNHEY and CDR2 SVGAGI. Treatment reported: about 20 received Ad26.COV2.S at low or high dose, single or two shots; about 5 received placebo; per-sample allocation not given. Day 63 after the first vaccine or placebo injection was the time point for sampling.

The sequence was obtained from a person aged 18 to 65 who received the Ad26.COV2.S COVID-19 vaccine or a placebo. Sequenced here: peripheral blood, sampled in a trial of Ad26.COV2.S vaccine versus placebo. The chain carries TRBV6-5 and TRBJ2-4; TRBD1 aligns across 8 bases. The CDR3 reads CASTRQGLNIQYF. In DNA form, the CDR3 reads TGTGCCAGCACCCGACAGGGGTTAAACATTCAGTACTTC.